The next 13 T cell receptor beta chains were all read from a single sample in a study of low-dose radiotherapy and immunotherapy resistance in tumors. Primers targeting TRAV and TRBV primed first-strand cDNA, covering alpha and beta chains. With a V-primer adapter and a constant-region primer, TCRs were amplified for roughly 21 PCR cycles. One entry per CDR3 protein results from TCRdb running MiXCR on the reads. The table has around 69,000 distinct CDR3 sequences, around 30% seen once; the top ten hold roughly 10%. Indicated time point: before trial treatment. The input for sequencing was PBMCs, taken before treatment. These receptor sequences come from a female donor with ovarian cancer.

The chain uses TRBV28 and TRBJ1-5; a possible D gene is TRBD1 (6 bases). CDR1 is MDHEN, CDR2 SYDVKM, per germline. The CDR3 consists of 17 residues. The V and J ends lost 3 bases and 7 bases respectively, with 22 bases between them. CDR3 region: CASSFLGLGGGDQPQHF. CDR3 nucleotides: TGTGCCAGCAGTTTTCTCGGGTTGGGGGGCGGGGACCAGCCCCAGCATTTT.

This clonotype was detected ten times or more. V and J are TRBV29-1 and TRBJ2-7; D not certain. Germline V gene sequence: CDR1 SQVTM, CDR2 ANQGSEA. V was cut by 3 bases and J by 3 bases, with 6 bases left in between. The CDR3 spans 11 residues. The chain's CDR3 is CSVEGSYEQYF. The CDR3 coding sequence is TGCAGCGTTGAGGGCAGCTACGAGCAGTACTTC.

This rearrangement joins TRBV6-2 or TRBV6-3 to TRBJ2-7; D is undetermined. V lost 5 bases and J 0 bases, leaving 11 bases between the germline ends. In germline, CDR1 is MNHEY, CDR2 SVGEGT. This CDR3 is 14 amino acids long. The DNA for the CDR3 is TGTGCCAGCAGTACCAAACCGTTCTCCTACGAGCAGTACTTC. This encodes CASSTKPFSYEQYF.

This clonotype was detected ten times or more. The chain has TRBV27 and TRBJ2-3; D unclear. Germline loops: CDR1 MNHEY, CDR2 SMNVEV (reference sequence). The V gene lost 5 bases and the J gene lost 2 bases, with 23 bases spanning the gap. The CDR3 is 18 residues long. Here the CDR3 reads CASSQRPQRIIPTDTQYF. CDR3 DNA: TGTGCCAGCAGTCAGCGCCCCCAGCGTATTATTCCCACAGATACGCAGTATTTT.

V and J are TRBV20-1 and TRBJ2-1; D unclear. CDR1 and CDR2 (germline): DFQATT, SNEGSKA (reference sequence). V shed 2 bases and J shed 5 bases, with 4 bases lying between them. CDR3 size: 11 residues. The CDR3 DNA reads as TGCAGTGCTAGAAAAAACAATGAGCAGTTCTTC. Its translation is CSARKNNEQFF.

Regarding this clonotype: One base separates it from a far larger clone, so it is likely a read error. The J gene is TRBJ2-1, the V gene TRBV5-3, with D maybe TRBD1 (6 bases). TRBV5-3 is an ORF, with its function uncertain. CDR3 length: 14 amino acids. This chain's CDR3 is CVSSPSRGYNEQFF. CDR3 sequence (DNA): TGTGTCAGCAGCCCGAGCAGGGGCTACAATGAGCAGTTCTTC.

V is TRBV4-1 and J is TRBJ2-3; the D call may be TRBD1 or TRBD2 (5 bases each). Germline V gene sequence: CDR1 MGHRA, CDR2 YSYEKL. Between the trimmed V and J ends, which lost 2 bases and 4 bases, there was a span of 13 bases. The CDR3 is 15 residues long. The DNA for the CDR3 is TGCGCCAGCAGCCAAATGGTGGGGGTGGCAGATACGCAGTATTTT. It codes for CASSQMVGVADTQYF.

On this clonotype: A read error is likely here: a far larger clone is one base away. V and J are TRBV6-8 and TRBJ2-3; possibly TRBD2 for D (6 bases). The germline gives CDR1 MNHGY, CDR2 SAAAGT. The CDR3 extends over 13 amino acids. The CDR3 region has the DNA TGTGCCAGCGGGACTCCCAGCACAGATGCGCAGTATTTT. This gives the protein CASGTPSTDAQYF.

Regarding this clonotype: A far larger clone differs by one base, so this is likely a read error. This chain joins TRBV28 and TRBJ1-1; a weak D match, TRBD1 (5 bases). The V gene lost 6 bases and the J gene lost 7 bases, with 18 bases spanning the gap. This CDR3 spans 14 amino acids. Per germline, CDR1 MDHEN and CDR2 SYDVKM. The CDR3 here is CASSFTNGHGEAFF. The DNA of the CDR3 is TGTGCCAGCAGCTTCACAAATGGACATGGTGAAGCTTTCTTT.

V is TRBV6-2 or TRBV6-3 and J is TRBJ2-1; D gene ambiguous. V shed 0 bases and J shed 10 bases, with 19 bases lying between them. Germline-derived CDR1 and CDR2 are MNHEY and SVGEGT. CDR3 length: 16 residues. The CDR3 DNA follows: TGTGCCAGCAGTTACTCCACAGTGGTTCAGAGCGCGGAGCAGTTCTTC. It is translated as CASSYSTVVQSAEQFF.

This clonotype was recorded at least ten times. This rearrangement joins TRBV6-2 or TRBV6-3 to TRBJ1-2, with 9 bases identical to TRBD1. The CDR3 spans 18 residues. The germline V gene encodes CDR1 MNHEY and CDR2 SVGEGT. J was trimmed by 4 bases and V by 4 bases; bases with no gene match: 16. The CDR3 is CASSSKSVGTGLSYGYTF. The CDR3 DNA is TGTGCCAGCAGTTCCAAGAGCGTCGGGACAGGGCTTAGCTATGGCTACACCTTC.

In the case of this clonotype: This clone may be a read error of a much larger clone one base away. The chain uses TRBV3-1 and TRBJ2-7; 10 bases agree with TRBD2. Germline V CDR1 and CDR2: LGHDT, YNNKEL (reference sequence). The J segment lost 6 bases and the V segment lost 0 bases, leaving 5 bases of the junction unmatched. CDR3 size: 15 residues. This CDR3 reads CASSQDTSGNCEQYF. In nucleotides, the CDR3 is TGTGCCAGCAGCCAAGACACTAGCGGGAACTGCGAGCAGTACTTC.

This clonotype was counted only a few times. V and J are TRBV20-1 and TRBJ1-4; no definite D call. The length of the CDR3 is 14 residues. V was cut by 4 bases and J by 5 bases, with 14 bases left in between. Germline loops: CDR1 DFQATT, CDR2 SNEGSKA (reference sequence). Written as DNA, the CDR3 is TGCAGTGCTACCCTCGGACGGGTGAATGAAAAACTGTTTTTT. Amino acid sequence: CSATLGRVNEKLFF.